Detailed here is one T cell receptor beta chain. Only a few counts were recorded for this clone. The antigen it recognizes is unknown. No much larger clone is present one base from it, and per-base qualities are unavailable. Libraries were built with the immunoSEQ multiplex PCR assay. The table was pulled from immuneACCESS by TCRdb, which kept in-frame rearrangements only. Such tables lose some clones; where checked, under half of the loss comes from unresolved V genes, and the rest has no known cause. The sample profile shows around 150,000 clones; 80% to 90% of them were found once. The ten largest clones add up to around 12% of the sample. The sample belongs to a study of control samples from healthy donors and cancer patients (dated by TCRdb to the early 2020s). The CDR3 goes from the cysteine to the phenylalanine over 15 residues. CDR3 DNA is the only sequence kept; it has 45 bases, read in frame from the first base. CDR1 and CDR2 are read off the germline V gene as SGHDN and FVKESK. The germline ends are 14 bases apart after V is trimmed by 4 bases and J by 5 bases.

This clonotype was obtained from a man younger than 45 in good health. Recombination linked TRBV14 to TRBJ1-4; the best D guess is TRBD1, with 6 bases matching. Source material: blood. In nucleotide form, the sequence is TGTGCCAGCAGCCTCACAGGGCGGGCAAATGAAAAACTGTTTTTT. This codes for CASSLTGRANEKLFF.